What follows is one TCR beta chain and its context. This clonotype was observed at least ten times. The antigen this receptor binds is unknown. It has no much larger one-base neighbor in the sample; base qualities were not kept. This sample was included in a study of molecular identifiers for immune sequencing clone quantification (dated by TCRdb to the late 2010s). Broadly, across the study: For a replicate experiment, the RNA from either 20,000 or 100,000 naive CD8 T cells was divided into five aliquots, and four of those aliquots went on to sequencing. This methods study benchmarked molecular-identifier clustering-based TCR repertoire sequencing (MIDCIRS) and TCR RNA copy counting, using CD8 T cells to do so. Broad study findings and their caveats: In CMV-specific effector cells, clones with more than 20 RNA copies contained over 97% of molecules, whereas in naive cells such clones contained under 1% of molecules. Spiked-in Jurkat TCR RNA equivalent to a single cell was reported to be detectable even among 750,000 to 1,000,000 naive CD8 T cells. Modeling gave 3 to 3.5 recovered TCR RNA copies per cell versus 8 to 10 by digital PCR, implying approximately 30% capture efficiency. When barcode sub-clustering was omitted, TCR diversity was inflated by chimeric consensus sequences, with chimeras reaching as high as 47%. Highly expanded clone sizes could be underestimated if identical TCR molecules share a barcode. Naive libraries contained spiked-in Jurkat TCR RNA (approximately nine copies' worth), which is not part of the donor repertoire.

Libraries of naive CD8 T cells were generated from about 19,000 to 1,100,000 sorted cells, with 10%, 30% or 50% of the purified RNA used. Naive CD8 T cells, defined as CD8+CD4-CCR7+CD45RA+, were FACS-sorted into RLT Plus buffer on a BD FACSAria II. Nine to eleven TCR copies' worth of Jurkat RNA were spiked into roughly 17,000-1,100,000 naive CD8 T cell samples to test detection sensitivity. Enrichment of CD8 T cells was done with RosetteSep CD8+ T Cell Enrichment Cocktail plus Ficoll-Paque, and ACK red cell lysis came afterward. CDR1 DFQATT and CDR2 SNEGSKA are derived from the germline V gene (reference sequence). The CDR3 sequence holds 18 residues, the cysteine and phenylalanine included. Only the CDR3 DNA is retained, 54 bases long and in frame from the first base. V ends up 5 bases short and J 5 bases short, with an unmatched junction base count of 13. The method behind the library was PCR. The listed sequencing device is Illumina HiSeq 4000. Preparation of bulk TCR libraries followed a previously described approach, with the TCR primers listed in Table S5. The Qiagen AllPrep DNA/RNA kit was used to purify total RNA. Reads from multiple sequencing runs of the same library were pooled before analysis. For the original study's pipeline: Reads were retained only if the reads had an exact TCR constant sequence, and the retained reads were trimmed to 150 nt and grouped according to their 12-nt molecular barcodes. Reads in each barcode group were sub-clustered using a 15% Levenshtein threshold, and a quality-weighted consensus sequence was built for each RNA molecule. Non-functional sequences were removed, as were lower-count sequences one edit away from another. Barcode sub-clusters with fewer than 20% of the maximum read count were removed, based on fitting two negative binomial distributions. TCRdb trimmed public reads at Q25 via fastp, called clones via MiXCR and kept in-frame beta chains. Entries are consolidated by CDR3 protein sequence, retaining the most common genes and DNA. TCRdb's processing, not the study's, gives the V and J calls here. The sample table holds about 500,000 distinct CDR3 sequences, of which over 20% were seen once. Under 0.85% of the sample goes to the ten largest clones.

The source is a human donor in good health. Some libraries in this study had Jurkat cell RNA spiked in. Sequencing was performed on naive CD8+ T cells from blood, with Jurkat cell RNA spiked in. The cell subset or site label of this sample denotes: FACS-sorted CD8+CD4-CCR7+CD45RA+ naive T cells. Rearrangement joined TRBV20-1 to TRBJ2-3, with 16 junctional bases fitting TRBD2. The nucleotide sequence reads TGCAGTGCTGTGTTGGGACTAGCGGGAGGGCCTGGGGAAGATACGCAGTATTTT. Its protein product is CSAVLGLAGGPGEDTQYF.